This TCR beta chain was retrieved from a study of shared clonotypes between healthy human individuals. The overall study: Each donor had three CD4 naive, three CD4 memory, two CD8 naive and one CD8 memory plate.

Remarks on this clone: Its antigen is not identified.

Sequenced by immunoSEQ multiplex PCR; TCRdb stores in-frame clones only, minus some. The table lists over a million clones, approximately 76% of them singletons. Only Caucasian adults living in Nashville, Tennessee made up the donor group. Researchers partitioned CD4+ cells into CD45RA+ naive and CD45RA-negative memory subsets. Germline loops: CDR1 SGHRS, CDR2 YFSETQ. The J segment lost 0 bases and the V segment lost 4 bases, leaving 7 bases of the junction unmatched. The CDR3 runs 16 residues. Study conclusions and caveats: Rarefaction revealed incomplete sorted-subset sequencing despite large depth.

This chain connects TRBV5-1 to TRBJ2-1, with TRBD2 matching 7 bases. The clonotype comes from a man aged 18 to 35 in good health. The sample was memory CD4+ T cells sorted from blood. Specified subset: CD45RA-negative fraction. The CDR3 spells CASSTERGSSYNEQFF. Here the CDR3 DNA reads TGCGCCAGCAGCACCGAGCGGGGAAGCTCCTACAATGAGCAGTTCTTC.